The sequence of this T cell receptor beta chain was determined in a study of T cells in tuberculosis. Study conclusions and caveats: Shorter CDR3-alpha in active tuberculosis partly drove smaller distances. A GMM-specific repertoire classifier reached 85% to 90% accuracy, AUROC 0.90.

Adolescents were screened for latent TB by skin test and IGRA. Assay: immunoSEQ multiplex PCR; the TCRdb copy retains only in-frame clones and omits some. The top ten clones hold approximately 6.2% of a sample with approximately 35,000 clones, 95% to 97% of them seen once. The V and J ends lost 4 bases and 2 bases respectively, with 18 bases between them. Germline V gene sequence: CDR1 GTSNPN, CDR2 SVGIG (reference sequence). CDR3 length: 16 residues. A remark on this clone: Its antigen is not identified.

The chain employs TRBV30 and TRBJ2-1; TRBD1 is a possible D gene (6 bases). The sample taken for sequencing was PBMCs. The origin of this receptor is a donor between 10 and 35 years old with latent tuberculosis or without tuberculosis infection. Written as DNA, the CDR3 is TGTGCCTGGAACCTATTGCAGGGGAAGGCCTACAATGAGCAGTTCTTC. It is translated as CAWNLLQGKAYNEQFF.